This TCR beta chain comes out of a study of T cell changes during pregnancy in multiple sclerosis. Assay used: immunoSEQ multiplex PCR; TCRdb lists only in-frame clones, some missing. This table has some 70,000 clones, around 90% appearing once. The CDR3 consists of 17 residues. V trimming: 3 bases; J trimming: 2 bases; junction bases outside the gene matches: 8. Germline V gene data show CDR1 as KGHSH and CDR2 as LQKENI. The sample in question was peripheral blood, obtained in the second trimester of pregnancy. The TCR comes from a female donor with multiple sclerosis, enrolled in a pregnancy study. The chain carries TRBV18 and TRBJ2-3, with 10 bases identical to TRBD2. Here the CDR3 reads CASSPPLLAGDTDTQYF. The CDR3 DNA sequence: TGTGCCAGCTCACCTCCTCTTCTAGCGGGGGACACAGATACGCAGTATTTT.